This T cell receptor beta chain is from a study of cytomegalovirus exposure and HLA in healthy donors. Study-level points and caveats: For cytomegalovirus status, the classifier reportedly gave diagnoses with high specificity and sensitivity. Later, an analysis found that TCR clusters from the first cohort tended to co-occur in the roughly 110 validation repertoires.

Sequencing used immunoSEQ multiplex PCR; TCRdb keeps in-frame clones, though not all of them. The data show about 240,000 clones, with approximately 86% seen just once and roughly 1.2% held by the top ten. The donors were in the roughly 110-subject validation cohort; that cohort was separate from the roughly 700-subject first cohort. The CDR3 has 13 amino acids. A remark on this clone: Its antigen is undetermined.

This TCR derives from a young woman in good health and CMV-seropositive. Input material: PBMCs. The chain is built from TRBV12-1 and TRBJ1-1. TRBV12-1 is tagged as a pseudogene. CDR3 DNA: TGTGCCAGCAGCTCCGAGTTGAACACTGAAGCTTTCTTT. Encoded protein: CASSSELNTEAFF.